The rows below give T cell receptor beta chains drawn from one sample of a study of vaccination effects on CD4 cells after COVID-19. Assay used: immunoSEQ multiplex PCR; TCRdb lists only in-frame clones, some missing. The table includes 20,000 to 25,000 clones, about 80% detected once. Their target antigens are unknown. This specimen was CD4+ T cells from PBMCs cultured with a peptide pool, taken before COVID-19 vaccination. These receptor sequences come from a human donor who had a prior SARS-CoV-2 infection. Both conserved end residues are trimmed from each CDR3.

CDR3aa: ASSLDTSGGFTDTQY
j_gene: TRBJ2-3
v_gene: TRBV7-2

CDR3aa: ASSFEHRGHTEAF
j_gene: TRBJ1-1
v_gene: TRBV5-1

CDR3aa: ASSSGVRTEAF
j_gene: TRBJ1-1
v_gene: TRBV11-2

CDR3aa: ASSLGRNSYEQY
j_gene: TRBJ2-7
v_gene: TRBV7-9

CDR3aa: AWSNPGGSGYT
j_gene: TRBJ1-2
v_gene: TRBV30

CDR3aa: ASSGRYNSPLH
j_gene: TRBJ1-6
v_gene: TRBV19

CDR3aa: ASSQGDTQY
j_gene: TRBJ2-3
v_gene: TRBV18

CDR3aa: ASKGQSSYNSPLH
j_gene: TRBJ1-6
v_gene: TRBV2

CDR3aa: ASSQAYNEQF
j_gene: TRBJ2-1
v_gene: TRBV14

CDR3aa: ASNQIPGDEKLF
j_gene: TRBJ1-4
v_gene: TRBV5-1

CDR3aa: ASSRGGGPWNTEAF
j_gene: TRBJ1-1
v_gene: TRBV5-8

CDR3aa: ASSLGGAGYT
j_gene: TRBJ1-2
v_gene: TRBV7-9

CDR3aa: ASSLRGGNTIY
j_gene: TRBJ1-3
v_gene: TRBV7-2

CDR3aa: ASIPSGTDTQY
j_gene: TRBJ2-3
v_gene: TRBV6-5

CDR3aa: ASRGSGANVLT
j_gene: TRBJ2-6
v_gene: TRBV27